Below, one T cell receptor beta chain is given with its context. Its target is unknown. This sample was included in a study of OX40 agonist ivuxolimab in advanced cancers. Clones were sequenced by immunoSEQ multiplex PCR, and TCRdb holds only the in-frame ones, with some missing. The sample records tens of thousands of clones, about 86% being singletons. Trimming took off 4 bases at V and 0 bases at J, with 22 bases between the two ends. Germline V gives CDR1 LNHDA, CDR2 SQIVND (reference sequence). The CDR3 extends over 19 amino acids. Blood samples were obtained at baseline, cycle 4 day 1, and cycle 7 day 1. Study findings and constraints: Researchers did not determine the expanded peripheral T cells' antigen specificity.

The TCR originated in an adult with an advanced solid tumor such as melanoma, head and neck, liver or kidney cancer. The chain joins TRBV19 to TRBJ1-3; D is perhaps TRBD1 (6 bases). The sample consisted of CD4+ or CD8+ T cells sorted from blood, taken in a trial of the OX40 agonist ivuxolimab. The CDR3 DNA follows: TGTGCCAGTAGTAGGACAGCACCTCGATATTATGGCTCTGGAAACACCATATATTTT. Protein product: CASSRTAPRYYGSGNTIYF.